One and the same sample provided the 26 T cell receptor beta chains below, sequenced in a study of T cell clonality in common variable immunodeficiency. The data were produced by immunoSEQ multiplex PCR, yet TCRdb's version contains in-frame clones alone and is incomplete. The data show fewer than 50,000 clones, with none appearing a single time. Material: peripheral blood mononuclear cells. The receptors were gathered from a person aged 18-69 years in good health.

Only a few counts were recorded for this clone. The junction differs from germline at one of its ends, possibly a read error. The read ends 3 residues early relative to the CDR3; the germline J gene fills the gap. Other DNA sequences in this sample translate to the same CDR3. This chain joins TRBV2 and TRBJ2-1, with D unresolved. The CDR3 loop spans 11 amino acids. The germline V gene has CDR1 SNHLY and CDR2 FYNNEI. The covered CDR3 bases are TGCGCCAGCACCCCTAGTAATGAG. This translates into CASTPSNE. In full, the CDR3 reads CASTPSNEQFF.

This clone was seen many times. The DNA ends 3 residues before the CDR3 does, and the rest of the CDR3 is filled in from the germline J gene. The V and J genes are TRBV19 and TRBJ2-1; 7 bases map to TRBD1. The CDR3 spans 12 residues. V dropped 4 bases and J dropped 6; count of bases not matched to a gene: 0. Germline V CDR1 and CDR2: LNHDA, SQIVND (reference sequence). CDR3 sequence reads: CASSTGGNEQFF. CDR3 bases read: TGTGCCAGTAGTACAGGGGGCAATGAG. Supplemented by reference TRBV19 and TRBJ2-1, the full variable domain reads DGGITQSPKYLFRKEGQNVTLSCEQNLNHDAMYWYRQDPGQGLRLIYYSQIVNDFQKGDIAEGYSVSREKKESFPLTVTSAQKNPTAFYLCASSTGGNEQFFGPGTRLTVL.

This clone has a count of ten or more. The read terminates 3 residues before the CDR3 end, so the remaining end is supplied by the germline J gene. The rearrangement links TRBV7-2 to TRBJ1-3; D is ambiguous. This CDR3 has 13 amino acids. Trimming shortened V by 4 bases and J by 2 bases, and 6 bases separated the two germline ends. Looked up from germline, CDR1 is SGHTA and CDR2 is FQGNSA. CDR3 sequence: CASSSQAGNTIYF. The CDR3 DNA, read in part, is TGTGCCAGCAGCTCCCAGGCTGGAAACACC.

This clone was observed at least ten times. The CDR3 end is not reached by the read, which stops 3 residues before it; the germline J gene fills it in. The V call is TRBV2, the J call TRBJ2-5, with a tentative D call TRBD1 (6 bases). CDR3 size: 17 residues. The germline V gene has CDR1 SNHLY and CDR2 FYNNEI. The V end was cut by 2 bases, the J end by 4 bases, with 20 bases between. CDR3 amino acids: CASSEWARGVGGETQYF. CDR3 DNA, as far as it was read: TGTGCCAGCAGTGAATGGGCCAGGGGAGTTGGGGGAGAGACC.

This clone was counted at least ten times. Read coverage stops 3 residues before the CDR3 terminus; the germline J gene supplies the remainder. The V and J genes are TRBV29-1 and TRBJ1-1; D ambiguous. The CDR3 totals 12 residues. The germline V and J ends were trimmed by 4 bases and 1 base, with 7 bases remaining between them. CDR1 and CDR2 from the germline V gene are SQVTM and ANQGSEA. CDR3 bases read: TGCAGCGTTGCCAATTGGAACACTGAA. This sequence encodes CSVANWNTE. In full, the CDR3 is CSVANWNTEAFF. Using reference TRBV29-1 and TRBJ1-1 for the parts outside the CDR3, the full variable domain is SAVISQKPSRDICQRGTSLTIQCQVDSQVTMMFWYRQQPGQSLTLIATANQGSEATYESGFVIDKFPISRPNLTFSTLTVSNMSPEDSSIYLCSVANWNTEAFFGQGTRLTVV.

This clone was seen repeatedly, ten times or more. The read terminates 3 residues ahead of where the CDR3 ends, so the germline J gene completes it. The chain recombines TRBV12-3 or TRBV12-4 with TRBJ2-5; the match to TRBD2 covers 7 bases. Trimming at V came to 4 bases and at J to 0 bases, leaving 2 bases not matched to a gene. This CDR3 comprises 14 residues. The DNA read from the CDR3 is TGTGCCAGCAGTTCACTAGCGAACCAAGAGACC. This translates into CASSSLANQET. The whole CDR3 reads CASSSLANQETQYF.

This clone was seen at least ten times. The DNA ends 3 residues before the CDR3 does, and the rest of the CDR3 is filled in from the germline J gene. The chain couples TRBV5-1 to TRBJ2-7, with TRBD2 matching over 9 bases. CDR1 SGHRS and CDR2 YFSETQ come from the germline V gene. V lost 1 base, J lost 6 bases, and 5 bases stayed unmatched. The CDR3 spans 14 residues. The CDR3 DNA, read in part, is TGCGCCAGCAGCTTGTTAGCGGGAGACGGCGAG. Its translation is CASSLLAGDGE. The whole CDR3 sequence is CASSLLAGDGEQYF.

There are many counts of this clone. Coverage ceases 3 residues before the CDR3 finishes, and the germline J gene fills in the end. The chain carries TRBV5-1 and TRBJ2-1, with D tentatively TRBD2 (7 bases). The CDR3 is made up of 14 amino acids. Per the germline V gene, CDR1 is SGHRS and CDR2 is YFSETQ. The V and J ends lost 5 bases and 8 bases respectively, with 17 bases between them. The CDR3 protein is CASRDRQGRDEQFF. The sequenced part of the CDR3 DNA is TGCGCCAGCAGGGATCGGCAGGGGAGGGATGAG.

This clone was seen at least ten times. From the germline J gene comes the end of the CDR3, since the read stops 3 residues before it. The chain combines TRBV18 with TRBJ1-2; D is perhaps TRBD1 (6 bases). The germline gives CDR1 KGHSH, CDR2 LQKENI. The CDR3 extends over 12 amino acids. CDR3: CASSLGQQGYTF. The CDR3 bases that were read are TGTGCCAGCTCACTTGGACAGCAAGGC.

This clone was seen more than once but under ten times. The sequenced part of the CDR3 DNA is TGTGCCAGCAGCTTAGGGGGGGTAGGCACAGATACG. Translating gives CASSLGGVGTDT. Given in full, the CDR3 is CASSLGGVGTDTQYF. V and J are TRBV7-9 and TRBJ2-3; D is possibly TRBD2 (6 bases). The read terminates 3 residues before the CDR3 end, so the remaining end is supplied by the germline J gene. The germline V and J ends were trimmed by 1 base and 1 base, with 9 bases remaining between them. The CDR3 extends over 15 amino acids. Germline CDR1 reads SEHNR; CDR2 reads FQNEAQ (reference sequence).

This clone was recorded a few times. The read comes to an end 3 residues before the CDR3 does, leaving the germline J gene to fill in the end. The chain joins TRBV2 to TRBJ2-2, with 8 bases matching TRBD1. Germline CDR1 and CDR2: SNHLY and FYNNEI. CDR3 length equals 13 residues. CDR3 sequence: CASSTGGNSPLFF. CDR3 DNA, as far as it was read: TGTGCCAGCAGTACAGGGGGTAATTCACCG. Full variable domain (missing parts from reference TRBV2 and TRBJ2-2): EPEVTQTPSHQVTQMGQEVILRCVPISNHLYFYWYRQILGQKVEFLVSFYNNEISEKSEIFDDQFSVERPDGSNFTLKIRSTKLEDSAMYFCASSTGGNSPLFFGEGSRLTVL.

Many counts were recorded for this clone. The CDR3 goes on 3 residues after the read ends, and that part is filled in from the germline J gene. This chain links TRBV7-2 with TRBJ1-3; D not resolved. The V end lost 0 bases, the J end lost 0 bases, and 15 bases lay between the germline ends. Germline-derived CDR1 and CDR2 are SGHTA and FQGNSA. The CDR3 runs to 18 residues. The CDR3 DNA, read in part, is TGTGCCAGCAGCTTAGCCTTCCCAGGATCGGCCTCTGGAAACACC. This sequence encodes CASSLAFPGSASGNT. The full CDR3 protein is CASSLAFPGSASGNTIYF. Full variable domain (remainder filled in from reference TRBV7-2 and TRBJ1-3): GAGVSQSPSNKVTEKGKDVELRCDPISGHTALYWYRQSLGQGLEFLIYFQGNSAPDKSGLPSDRFSAERTGGSVSTLTIQRTQQEDSAVYLCASSLAFPGSASGNTIYFGEGSWLTVV.

This clone appeared many times. The CDR3 end lies 3 residues beyond the end of the read and is filled in from the germline J gene. V usage is TRBV20-1 and J usage is TRBJ1-5; TRBD1 matches at 7 bases. Germline CDR1 reads DFQATT; CDR2 reads SNEGSKA (reference sequence). This CDR3 is built from 12 residues. Losses at the gene ends were 7 bases for V and 7 bases for J; bases not matched to a gene: 7. The CDR3 loop is CSVLPGGQPQHF. CDR3 DNA (partial): TGCAGTGTTCTGCCAGGGGGACAGCCC.

Ten or more counts support this clone. The read falls 3 residues short of the CDR3 end, and the missing part is taken from the germline J gene. The gene calls are TRBV20-1 and TRBJ2-3, with 8 bases that match TRBD2. Germline assignment: CDR1 DFQATT and CDR2 SNEGSKA (reference sequence). The CDR3 has 16 residues. With 1 base clipped from V and 2 bases from J, the junction kept 8 bases outside the gene matches. CDR3 region: CSARGPIAGSTDTQYF. CDR3 bases read: TGCAGTGCTAGAGGCCCTATAGCGGGATCCACAGATACG.

This clone was observed at least ten times. Sequencing ends 3 residues short of the CDR3 end; the germline J gene provides the rest. The chain combines TRBV6-4 with TRBJ2-6; D tentatively reads TRBD1 or TRBD2 (5 bases each). CDR1 is MRHNA, CDR2 SNTAGT, per germline. The CDR3 totals 11 residues. This CDR3 reads CASRQGEVLTF. The sequenced CDR3 bases are TGTGCCAGCAGGCAGGGAGAAGTC.

There are a few counts of this clone. The read falls 3 residues short of the CDR3 end, and the missing part is taken from the germline J gene. J is TRBJ1-2 and V is TRBV19; maybe TRBD1 (6 bases). The CDR3 length is 19 residues. Germline-derived CDR1 and CDR2 are LNHDA and SQIVND (reference sequence). V dropped 3 bases and J dropped 5 bases, with 28 bases sitting between them. The part of the CDR3 DNA that was read is TGTGCCAGTAGTATCCCGAGGATTGCGACAGGTCCCTTATGGTATGGC. Its translation is CASSIPRIATGPLWYG. The complete CDR3 protein is CASSIPRIATGPLWYGYTF.

Ten or more counts support this clone. The CDR3 extends 3 residues past the end of the read, so its final part is completed from the germline J gene. V and J are TRBV6-1 and TRBJ2-7; D may be TRBD1 (5 bases). The CDR3 spans 13 residues. Per germline, CDR1 MNHNS and CDR2 SASEGT. Trimming took off 0 bases at V and 6 bases at J, with 9 bases between the two ends. Partial CDR3 DNA: TGTGCCAGCAGTGAAGCCTCAGGGTCCGAG. Protein sequence: CASSEASGSE. The whole CDR3 region reads CASSEASGSEQYF.

Ten or more counts support this clone. The read comes to an end 3 residues before the CDR3 does, leaving the germline J gene to fill in the end. This chain links TRBV14 with TRBJ1-1; D is possibly TRBD1 (5 bases). CDR3 length: 14 amino acids. Germline V gene lookup returns CDR1 SGHDN and CDR2 FVKESK. V was shortened by 4 bases and J by 2 bases, with 11 bases between the two germline ends. The sequenced part of the CDR3 DNA is TGTGCCAGCAGCCCGCAGGGAGGTAACACTGAA. Translation gives CASSPQGGNTE. The complete CDR3 protein is CASSPQGGNTEAFF.

This clone was recorded many times. The DNA read from the CDR3 is TGTGCCAGCAGCTTAGAAGGCGGAAAAGAGACG. It specifies CASSLEGGKET. The complete CDR3 reads CASSLEGGKETQYF. The chain has TRBV11-2 and TRBJ2-3; D remains unclear. Coverage ceases 3 residues before the CDR3 finishes, and the germline J gene fills in the end. The CDR3 covers 14 residues. Germline CDR1 is SGHAT and CDR2 is FQNNGV. The full variable domain, with the rest looked up from reference TRBV11-2 and TRBJ2-3, is EAGVAQSPRYKIIEKRQSVAFWCNPISGHATLYWYQQILGQGPKLLIQFQNNGVVDDSQLPKDRFSAERLKGVDSTLKIQPAKLEDSAVYLCASSLEGGKETQYFGPGTRLTVL.

This clone was seen repeatedly, ten times or more. With the read ending 3 residues before the CDR3 end, the germline J gene is used to fill in that end. V and J are TRBV7-2 and TRBJ2-1, with no clear D. Trimming removed 2 bases at V and 9 bases at J, with 8 bases between. The germline gives CDR1 SGHTA, CDR2 FQGNSA. The CDR3 sequence is 12 residues long. The covered CDR3 bases are TGTGCCAGCAGCTTATTTGGGCCTGAG. Translated, it gives CASSLFGPE. The CDR3, in full, reads CASSLFGPEQFF.

This clone was recorded many times. The CDR3 extends 3 residues past the end of the read, so its final part is completed from the germline J gene. The chain carries TRBV20-1 and TRBJ1-1, with a tentative D call TRBD1 (5 bases). Trimming stripped 5 bases from V and 4 bases from J, with 17 bases between. This CDR3 contains 14 residues. Germline CDR1 and CDR2: DFQATT and SNEGSKA (reference sequence). The CDR3 DNA, read in part, is TGCAGTGCTCTTACCCCTGGGGCCCCCACTGAA. Amino acid sequence: CSALTPGAPTE. The whole CDR3 sequence is CSALTPGAPTEAFF.

This clone was detected many times. The CDR3 end falls 3 residues outside the read, so it is completed with the germline J gene. The chain couples TRBV7-6 to TRBJ2-7, with 7 nucleotides matching TRBD1. The J segment lost 5 bases and the V segment lost 4 bases, leaving 8 bases of the junction unmatched. Germline-derived CDR1 and CDR2 are SGHVS and FNYEAQ. This CDR3 spans 14 amino acids. CDR3 bases read: TGTGCCAGCAGCTCCAGACAGGGAACCCACGAG. It translates to CASSSRQGTHE. The complete CDR3 sequence is CASSSRQGTHEQYF.

This clone was counted many times. The read ends 3 residues before the CDR3 terminus; that terminus is restored from the germline J gene. The chain couples TRBV28 to TRBJ1-2; 7 bases align to TRBD1. The CDR3 is made up of 14 amino acids. The V gene's germline CDR1 is MDHEN and CDR2 SYDVKM. The CDR3 bases that were read are TGTGCCAGCAGTGACAGGGTACCCTTTCGGGGC. Its protein product is CASSDRVPFRG. The CDR3 in its entirety is CASSDRVPFRGYTF.

At least ten counts were recorded for this clone. The sequenced CDR3 bases are TGTGCCAGCTCACCAGGACAGGGGTTGAGTGAAAAA. This gives the protein CASSPGQGLSEK. The whole CDR3 protein is CASSPGQGLSEKLFF. The chain has TRBV18 and TRBJ1-4, with 9 bases lining up with TRBD1. The read comes to an end 3 residues before the CDR3 does, leaving the germline J gene to fill in the end. The CDR3 loop spans 15 amino acids. With V trimmed by 2 bases and J by 7 bases, 5 bases remained unmatched. Looked up from germline, CDR1 is KGHSH and CDR2 is LQKENI.

Concerning this clone itself: The missing CDR3 end, 3 residues past where the read stops, is filled in from the germline J gene. The chain couples TRBV19 to TRBJ1-2; D not certain. Germline V lookup: CDR1 LNHDA, CDR2 SQIVND (reference sequence). The CDR3 is 15 residues long. The CDR3 loop reads CASSGVRPSTDTYTF. The CDR3 bases that were read are TGTGCCAGTAGTGGGGTCCGTCCTAGCACAGATACC.

This clone occurred a few times. The CDR3 end lies 3 residues beyond the end of the read and is filled in from the germline J gene. V usage is TRBV20-1 and J usage is TRBJ2-7; 10 nucleotides agree with TRBD1. The V gene end was trimmed by 3 bases and the J gene end by 2 bases; junction bases not matched to a gene: 4. Germline CDR1 reads DFQATT; CDR2 reads SNEGSKA (reference sequence). The CDR3 totals 14 residues. The CDR3 bases that were read are TGCAGTGCTAGCCGAGGACAGGGGGCCTACGAG. It specifies CSASRGQGAYE. The CDR3 in full is CSASRGQGAYEQYF.